There are a few counts of the clone carrying this TCR beta chain. This entry belongs to a study of T cells after yellow fever vaccination. TCRdb re-called the 5' RACE reads with MiXCR, one entry per CDR3 protein. The sample comprises 120,000 or so distinct CDR3 sequences, 8% to 10% of which are singletons, and 30% to 40% rests with the top ten. V dropped 5 bases and J dropped 6 bases, with 13 bases sitting between them. The CDR3 runs 14 residues. CDR1 is SGHVS and CDR2 is FNYEAQ in the germline V gene. The V and J genes are TRBV7-6 and TRBJ2-2; D ambiguous. Sequenced material: CD8+ T cells sorted from PBMCs, taken on the day of the yellow fever booster vaccination. The receptor's source is a man younger than 35 who received the YFV17D yellow fever vaccine. Here the CDR3 DNA reads TGTGCCAGCAGCCTCCCGGCCCCTTCCGGGGAGCTGTTTTTT. Translated: CASSLPAPSGELFF.